The T cell receptor (beta chain) under discussion was sequenced for a study of OX40 agonist ivuxolimab in advanced cancers. The overall study: Eligibility rules accepted prior anti-PD-1, anti-PD-L1 or anti-CTLA-4 therapy, and approximately 40% had some.

For this clone: Its antigen is as yet unknown.

Overall study findings and caveats: Among the lowest peripheral clonal expansion occurred in 0.1-3.0 mg/kg partial responders.

The CDR3 covers 15 residues. Germline assignment: CDR1 LNHDA and CDR2 SQIVND (reference sequence). The ends lost 6 bases at V and 4 bases at J; junction bases unmatched: 8. The data were produced by immunoSEQ multiplex PCR, yet TCRdb's version contains in-frame clones alone and is incomplete. The sample records tens of thousands of clones, roughly 80% being singletons. This TCR was sampled from an adult with an advanced solid tumor such as melanoma, head and neck, liver or kidney cancer. The chain is built from TRBV19 and TRBJ2-1; 8 positions agree with TRBD1. The sample was CD4+ or CD8+ T cells sorted from blood, taken in a trial of the OX40 agonist ivuxolimab. This CDR3 is CASSRDRSAYNEQFF. CDR3 nucleotide sequence: TGTGCCAGTAGCCGGGACAGGTCGGCATACAATGAGCAGTTCTTC.